This T cell receptor (beta chain) came from a study of T cell changes during pregnancy in multiple sclerosis (dated by TCRdb to between 2018 and 2021). Notes on the research overall: Changes in the T cell repertoire over the course of pregnancy were examined in this study in women with multiple sclerosis.

Libraries were prepared through the immunoSEQ multiplex PCR assay. TCRdb obtained this table from immuneACCESS and retained in-frame rearrangements with V and J assigned. These tables miss some clones; where compared with another copy, unresolved V genes account for less than half of the shortfall, and the remainder is unexplained. Recorded for this sample are 45,000 to 60,000 clones; roughly 92% of them occurred a single time. About 0.75% of the sample goes to the ten largest clones. Regarding this clone: The target of this receptor is not known. There are no base qualities to consult, and no much larger clone falls within one base.

The germline V gene sets CDR1 to KGHSH and CDR2 to LQKENI. Spanning cysteine to phenylalanine, the CDR3 consists of 13 amino acids. Just CDR3 DNA is preserved here, 39 bases in frame from base 1. V sheds 3 bases and J sheds 5 bases, leaving 10 bases between their ends. This sample comprised CD4+ T cells from peripheral blood mononuclear cells, obtained in the third trimester of pregnancy. The rearranged segments are TRBV18 and TRBJ1-1, with TRBD1 tentatively as D gene (6 bases match). The sequence was collected from a female donor with multiple sclerosis, enrolled in a pregnancy study. This receptor has the CDR3 CASSPGQSTEAFF. The DNA is as follows: TGTGCCAGCTCACCCGGACAGAGTACTGAAGCTTTCTTT.